This T cell receptor (beta chain) was found in a study of T cell changes during pregnancy in multiple sclerosis. Germline-derived CDR1 and CDR2 are SGHRS and YFSETQ. V shed 0 bases and J 4 bases; nucleotides not matched to a gene: 1. This CDR3 is 15 amino acids long. Clones were read by immunoSEQ multiplex PCR, and TCRdb kept only the in-frame ones, dropping some. The data show approximately 92,000 clones, approximately 93% seen once. This sample comprised peripheral blood, obtained after pregnancy. V gene TRBV5-1 combines with J gene TRBJ2-1, with 10 bases aligning to TRBD2. This clonotype was sampled from a female donor with multiple sclerosis, enrolled in a pregnancy study. CDR3 in DNA: TGCGCCAGCAGCTTGGTGACTAGCGGGTACAATGAGCAGTTCTTC. Its protein is CASSLVTSGYNEQFF.